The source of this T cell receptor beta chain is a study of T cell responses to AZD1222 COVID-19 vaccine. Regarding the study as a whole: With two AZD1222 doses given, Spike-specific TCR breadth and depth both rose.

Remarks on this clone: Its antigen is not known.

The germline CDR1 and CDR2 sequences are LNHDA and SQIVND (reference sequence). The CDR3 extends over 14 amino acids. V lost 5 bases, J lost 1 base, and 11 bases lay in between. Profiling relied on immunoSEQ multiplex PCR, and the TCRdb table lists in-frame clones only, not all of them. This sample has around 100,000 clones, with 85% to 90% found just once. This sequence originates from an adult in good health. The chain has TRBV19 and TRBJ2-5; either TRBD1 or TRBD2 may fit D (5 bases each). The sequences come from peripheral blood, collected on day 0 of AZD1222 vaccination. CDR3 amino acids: CASSEGPAQETQYF. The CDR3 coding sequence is TGTGCCAGTAGTGAGGGACCCGCCCAAGAGACCCAGTACTTC.